The present T cell receptor beta chain was sequenced within a study of T cells after somatic rescue of genetic block. Clones were read by immunoSEQ multiplex PCR, and TCRdb kept only the in-frame ones, dropping some. Of roughly 58,000 clones in the sample, approximately 96% are singletons; the top ten hold approximately 0.075%. The sample holds one count of this clone. V lost 4 bases and J 0 bases, leaving 6 bases between the germline ends. This CDR3 contains 13 residues. Germline V gene data show CDR1 as SGHAT and CDR2 as FQNNGV. This chain uses TRBV11-2 with TRBJ2-5; the D is unclear. This sequence was found in a child under two years old. Material: peripheral blood mononuclear cells (PBMCs). CDR3: CASSWPYQETQYF. The CDR3 region has the DNA TGTGCCAGCAGCTGGCCTTACCAAGAGACCCAGTACTTC.